This TCR beta chain appears in the sequencing data of a study of post-analysis software for immune sequencing data. Study at large: Progressive-relapsing, secondary progressive and relapsing-remitting multiple sclerosis were among the disease courses included.

This CDR3 spans 16 amino acids. The V gene's germline CDR1 is MNHEY and CDR2 SVGAGI. J was trimmed by 2 bases and V by 0 bases; bases with no gene match: 7. Unique-molecular-identifier-tagged TCR beta cDNA libraries were used. In TCRdb, the PCR reads were re-called with MiXCR into one record per CDR3 protein. The table shows hundreds of thousands of distinct CDR3 sequences, with over 45% occurring only once. Remarks on this clonotype: Its matching antigen is unknown.

Regarding the study as a whole: The study found significantly lower normalized Chao1 diversity in multiple sclerosis patients than in controls. Among roughly 5 TRBV segments more frequent in patients than controls were TRBV5-6, TRBV5-1 and TRBV20-1. The F measure placed samples prepared in the same batch into strongly shared clusters.

This TCR came from a girl under 10 years old with multiple sclerosis. The sample was blood. The V and J genes are TRBV6-5 and TRBJ2-7; TRBD1 agrees at 7 bases. CDR3 sequence (DNA): TGTGCCAGCAGTTACTCTTTTCGGACAGGAGCCTACGAGCAGTACTTC. This gives the protein CASSYSFRTGAYEQYF.